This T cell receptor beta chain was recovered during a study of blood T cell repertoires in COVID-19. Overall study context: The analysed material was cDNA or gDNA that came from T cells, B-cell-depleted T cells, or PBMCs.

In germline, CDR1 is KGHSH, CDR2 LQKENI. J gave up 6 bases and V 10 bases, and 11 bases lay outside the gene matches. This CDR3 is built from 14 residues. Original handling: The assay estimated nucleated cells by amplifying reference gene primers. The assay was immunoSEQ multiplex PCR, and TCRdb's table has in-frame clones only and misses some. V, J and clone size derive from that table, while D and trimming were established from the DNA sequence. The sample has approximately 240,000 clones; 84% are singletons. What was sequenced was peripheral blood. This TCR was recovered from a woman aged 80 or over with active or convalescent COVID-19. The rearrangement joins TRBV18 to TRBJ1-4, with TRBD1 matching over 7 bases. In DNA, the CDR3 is TGTGCCACCCAACCGGCGACAGGGTATGAAAAACTGTTTTTT. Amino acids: CATQPATGYEKLFF.